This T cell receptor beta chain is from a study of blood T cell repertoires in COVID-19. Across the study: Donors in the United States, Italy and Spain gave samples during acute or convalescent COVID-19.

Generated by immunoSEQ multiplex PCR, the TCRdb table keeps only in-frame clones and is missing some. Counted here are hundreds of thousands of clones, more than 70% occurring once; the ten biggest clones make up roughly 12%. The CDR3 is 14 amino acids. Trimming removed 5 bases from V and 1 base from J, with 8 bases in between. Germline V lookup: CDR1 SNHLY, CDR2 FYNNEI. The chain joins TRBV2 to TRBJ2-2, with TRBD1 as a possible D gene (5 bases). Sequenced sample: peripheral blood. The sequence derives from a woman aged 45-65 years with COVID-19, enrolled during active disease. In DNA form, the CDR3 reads TGTGCCAGCAGTCCGACAGTGAACACCGGGGAGCTGTTTTTT. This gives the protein CASSPTVNTGELFF.